A selection of T cell receptor beta chains follows, all from one sample in a study of spatial heterogeneity in lung cancer. TCRdb reanalysed the 5' RACE reads using MiXCR and keeps one entry per CDR3 protein. The repertoire has roughly 99,000 distinct CDR3 sequences, approximately 20% of them found once; the top ten carry roughly 22%. The sample here was PBMCs, taken at follow-up. The origin of the receptors is a male donor with early-stage non-small cell lung cancer. Both conserved end residues are part of each CDR3. The D gene is left open where the match is weak. Clone size, where shown, is once, few, many, or a class for clones that have expanded.

j_gene	v_gene	abundance	d_gene	CDR3nt	CDR3aa
TRBJ2-5	TRBV20-1	few	NA	TGCAGTGCTAGAGATTCGCGGGACCCCATCCAAGAGACCCAGTACTTC	CSARDSRDPIQETQYF
TRBJ1-1	TRBV9	NA	TRBD1	TGTGCCAGCAGCCCCAGAATGACAGGGGAAGCTTTCTTT	CASSPRMTGEAFF
TRBJ1-2	TRBV29-1	few	NA	TGCAGCGTTGTCTACGGGACAATGGGAACCGGCTACACCTTC	CSVVYGTMGTGYTF
TRBJ1-2	TRBV7-8	few	NA	TGTGCCAGCAGCCGCCAGGTGAATGTAGGCGATGGCTACACCTTC	CASSRQVNVGDGYTF
TRBJ2-3	TRBV5-6	NA	TRBD1	TGTGCCAGCAGCTTGGCCAGACAGGGTAACACAGATACGCAGTATTTT	CASSLARQGNTDTQYF
TRBJ2-1	TRBV11-2	many	NA	TGTGCCAGCAGCCCTTTCTACAATGAGCAGTTCTTC	CASSPFYNEQFF
TRBJ2-7	TRBV21-1	NA	NA	TGTGCCAGCAGCAAAGCGGTGGGACAGGTTCCCTACGAGCAGTACTTC	CASSKAVGQVPYEQYF
TRBJ2-1	TRBV12-3/TRBV12-4	few	NA	TGTGCCAGCAGTATCCGGACTAACTACAATGAGCAGTTCTTC	CASSIRTNYNEQFF
TRBJ2-1	TRBV9	few	NA	TGTGCCAGCAGCGTAACATCTGCGGGTGGTGAGCAGTTCTTC	CASSVTSAGGEQFF
TRBJ2-5	TRBV7-2	NA	NA	TGTGCCAGCAGCCCCCGGTTCCTACCCAAGGAGACCCAGTACTTC	CASSPRFLPKETQYF
TRBJ1-5	TRBV15	NA	NA	TGTGCCACTTCGGTTAGCAATCAGCCCCAGCATTTT	CATSVSNQPQHF
TRBJ2-5	TRBV5-1	many	NA	TGCGCCAGCAGCTTTCAAGAGACCCAGTACTTC	CASSFQETQYF
TRBJ1-1	TRBV4-3	few	NA	TGCGCCAGCAGCCGAGGACAGTTTGAAGCTTTCTTT	CASSRGQFEAFF
TRBJ1-2	TRBV10-3	many	TRBD1	TGTGCCATCATGAGACAGGGCGACTATGGCTACACCTTC	CAIMRQGDYGYTF
TRBJ2-3	TRBV4-2	NA	NA	TGTGCCAGCAGCCAAGAGCAGGTCGGCACAGATACGCAGTATTTT	CASSQEQVGTDTQYF
TRBJ2-1	TRBV7-6	once	TRBD2	TGTGCCAGCAGCCCCGGGAGGAGGGCAGGCAATGAGCAGTTCTTC	CASSPGRRAGNEQFF
TRBJ1-5	TRBV20-1	NA	TRBD1	TGCAGTGCTACAAAGCCGGGACAGGGTAATCAGCCCCAGCATTTT	CSATKPGQGNQPQHF
TRBJ1-2	TRBV2	NA	NA	TGTGCCAGCAGTGAACAGGCATATGGCTACACCTTC	CASSEQAYGYTF
TRBJ1-5	TRBV6-1	many	NA	TGTGCCAGCAGTGAATGGGCAGATGAGGATCAGCCCCAGCATTTT	CASSEWADEDQPQHF
TRBJ2-5	TRBV23-1	NA	NA	TGCGCCAGCAGTCATTCGGGAAGGGAGACCCAGTACTTC	CASSHSGRETQYF
TRBJ2-3	TRBV5-4	NA	TRBD1	TGTGCCAGCAGCTTGGCGGGACAGGGTGGCAGAGATACGCAGTATTTT	CASSLAGQGGRDTQYF
TRBJ2-7	TRBV25-1	NA	NA	TGTGCCAGCAGTAGAGGTGGAAGCTCCTACGAGCAGTACTTC	CASSRGGSSYEQYF
TRBJ2-5	TRBV12-3/TRBV12-4	NA	TRBD1	TGTGCCAGTACAGGGGGGAAGACCCAGTACTTC	CASTGGKTQYF
TRBJ2-7	TRBV7-9	few	NA	TGTGCCAGCAGCTCCGCTAGGGCTGCCCCCTACGAGCAGTACTTC	CASSSARAAPYEQYF
TRBJ2-1	TRBV2	NA	NA	TGTGCCAGCAGTGACCAACGGACAGCGGACGGGGTTAAGCAGTTCTTC	CASSDQRTADGVKQFF
TRBJ1-2	TRBV6-1	few	NA	TGTGCCAGCAGTGAAACCGGGATTTCGAATGGCTACACCTTC	CASSETGISNGYTF
TRBJ2-1	TRBV4-3	NA	TRBD2	TGCGCCAGCAGCCAGGAAGGACTAGCTTACAATGAGCAGTTCTTC	CASSQEGLAYNEQFF
TRBJ1-5	TRBV4-1	many	NA	TGCGCCAGCAGCCAAGATTTCCGGAGCAATCAGCCCCAGCATTTT	CASSQDFRSNQPQHF
TRBJ1-1	TRBV11-2	few	NA	TGTGCCAGCAGCTTAAGTACGGGTAGCACTGAAGCTTTCTTT	CASSLSTGSTEAFF
TRBJ2-2	TRBV27	few	TRBD1	TGTGCCAGCAGCCGCAGGGGGCAGAGCACCGGGGAGCTGTTTTTT	CASSRRGQSTGELFF
TRBJ2-5	TRBV7-9	NA	NA	TGTGCCAGCAGCCCGGAGGGGGTCAAAAAGACCCAGTACTTC	CASSPEGVKKTQYF
TRBJ2-2	TRBV7-9	once	NA	TGTGCCAGCCGTCCTCGAGGGAACACCGGGGAGCTGTTTTTT	CASRPRGNTGELFF
TRBJ2-5	TRBV12-3/TRBV12-4	NA	NA	TGTGCCAGCAGTTTAGAGTCAGTCCAAGAGACCCAGTACTTC	CASSLESVQETQYF
TRBJ2-5	TRBV6-6	few	NA	TGTGCCAGCAGTTACCCAGGCGAAGGGGCCCAGTACTTC	CASSYPGEGAQYF
TRBJ2-3	TRBV27	NA	NA	TGTGCCAGCAGTTTACTTCGCGGATCTAGCACAGATACGCAGTATTTT	CASSLLRGSSTDTQYF
TRBJ1-5	TRBV5-5	few	TRBD1	TGTGCCAGCAGCACAGGGGGCGGCAATCAGCCCCAGCATTTT	CASSTGGGNQPQHF
TRBJ1-4	TRBV3-1	NA	NA	TGTGCCAGCAGCCGTAAGACAGGTTGGGGTGAAAAACTGTTTTTT	CASSRKTGWGEKLFF
TRBJ2-1	TRBV7-2	few	NA	TGTGCCAGCAGCTTAAACCTTCTTGAGCAGTTCTTC	CASSLNLLEQFF
TRBJ2-7	TRBV24-1	NA	TRBD1	TGTGCCACCAGTGATGGACAGGGGAAGTACGAGCAGTACTTC	CATSDGQGKYEQYF